The sequence of this TCR beta chain was determined in a study of patients and donors after allogeneic stem cell transplantation. One entry per CDR3 protein, called by TCRdb with MiXCR from the RT-PCR reads. The data show approximately 410,000 distinct CDR3 sequences, 16% seen once. The germline gives CDR1 SGHDN, CDR2 FVKESK. Between the trimmed V and J ends, which lost 0 bases and 7 bases, there was a span of 9 bases. CDR3 length equals 13 residues. The source of this sequence is a human donor who was either an allogeneic HSCT recipient or a stem cell or donor lymphocyte infusion donor (not recorded which). It is not recorded whose cells these are; they may come from a transplant donor. The sample was blood, either unsorted or a sorted T cell fraction (not recorded which). The chain recombines TRBV14 with TRBJ2-5; D not resolved. The CDR3 loop reads CASSQEGPGTQYF. The CDR3, as DNA: TGTGCCAGCAGCCAAGAAGGCCCTGGGACCCAGTACTTC.